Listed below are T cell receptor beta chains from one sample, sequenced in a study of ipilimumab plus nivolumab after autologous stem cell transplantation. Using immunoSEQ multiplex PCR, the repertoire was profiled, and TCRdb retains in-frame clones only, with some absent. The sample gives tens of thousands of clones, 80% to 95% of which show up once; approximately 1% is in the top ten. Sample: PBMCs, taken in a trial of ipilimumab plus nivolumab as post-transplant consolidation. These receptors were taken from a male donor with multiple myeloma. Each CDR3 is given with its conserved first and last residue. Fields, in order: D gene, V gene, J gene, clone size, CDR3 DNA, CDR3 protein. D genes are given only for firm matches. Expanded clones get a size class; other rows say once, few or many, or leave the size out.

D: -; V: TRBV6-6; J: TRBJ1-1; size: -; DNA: TGTGCCAGCAGTTACCCCTTGGGAGAAATGAACACTGAAGCTTTCTTT; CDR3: CASSYPLGEMNTEAFF
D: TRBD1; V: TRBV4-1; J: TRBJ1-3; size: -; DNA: TGCGCCAGCAGCCAAACTATCGTCAGGGGGCCGGGAAACACCATATATTTT; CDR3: CASSQTIVRGPGNTIYF
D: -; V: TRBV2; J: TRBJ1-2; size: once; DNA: TGTGCCAGCAGTGAAAGTCGGGGTTCCTATGGCTACACCTTC; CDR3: CASSESRGSYGYTF
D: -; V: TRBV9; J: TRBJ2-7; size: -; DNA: TGTGCCAGCGGGGGGAGCTCCTACGAGCAGTACTTC; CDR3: CASGGSSYEQYF
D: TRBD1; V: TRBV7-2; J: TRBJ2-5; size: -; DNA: TGTGCCAGCAGCTCGGGAACAGGGGTCCGAGCAGAGACCCAGTACTTC; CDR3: CASSSGTGVRAETQYF
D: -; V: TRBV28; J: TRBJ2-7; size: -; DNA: TGTGCCAGCAGTTCCCTCCGGGACGCCTCCTACGAGCAGTACTTC; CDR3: CASSSLRDASYEQYF
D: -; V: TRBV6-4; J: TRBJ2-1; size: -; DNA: TGTGCCAGCAGCCGTTGGTTATACAATGAGCAGTTCTTC; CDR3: CASSRWLYNEQFF
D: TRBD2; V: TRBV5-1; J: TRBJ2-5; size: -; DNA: TGCGCCAGTAGGACTAGCGGTCGGGAGACCCAGTACTTC; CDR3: CASRTSGRETQYF
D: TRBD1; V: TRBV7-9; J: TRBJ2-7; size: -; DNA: TGTGCCAGCAGCACGCCGGGACAGGGTCAAAACTACGAGCAGTACTTC; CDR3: CASSTPGQGQNYEQYF
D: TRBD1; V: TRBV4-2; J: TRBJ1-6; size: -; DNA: TGTGCCAGCAGCCTAGGGACAGGGGGATCCTATAATTCACCCCTCCACTTT; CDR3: CASSLGTGGSYNSPLHF
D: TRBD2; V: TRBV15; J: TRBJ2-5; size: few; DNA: TGTGCCACCAGCAGAGATGGGGGGGGACTAGCGGGAGCATGGGAAGAGACCCAGTACTTC; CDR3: CATSRDGGGLAGAWEETQYF
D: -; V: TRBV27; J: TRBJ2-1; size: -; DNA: TGTGCCAGCAGTTTTAGGGCCTGGAATGAGCAGTTCTTC; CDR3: CASSFRAWNEQFF
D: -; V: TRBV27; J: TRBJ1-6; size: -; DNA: TGTGCCAGCAGATTTACGGGACATTATAATTCACCCCTCCACTTT; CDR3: CASRFTGHYNSPLHF
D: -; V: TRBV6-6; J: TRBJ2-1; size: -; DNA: TGTGCCAGCAGTTTAAGTCGGGGAGGTGAGCAGTTCTTC; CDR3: CASSLSRGGEQFF
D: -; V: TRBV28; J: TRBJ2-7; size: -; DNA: TGTGCCAGCAGTTTAGCAGATACCTACGAGCAGTACTTC; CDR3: CASSLADTYEQYF
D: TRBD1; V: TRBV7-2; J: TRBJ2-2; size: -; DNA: TGTGCCAGCAGCCTCGGGACAGGGGGCGCCGGGAACACCGGGGAGCTGTTTTTT; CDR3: CASSLGTGGAGNTGELFF
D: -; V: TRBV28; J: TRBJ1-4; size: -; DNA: TGTGCCACCCGGGCCGCAGGGGATAATGAAAAACTGTTTTTT; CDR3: CATRAAGDNEKLFF
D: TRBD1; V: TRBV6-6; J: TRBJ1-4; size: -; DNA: TGTGCCAGCAGGTCGACGCCTGGGACAGGGGAAGAAAAACTGTTTTTT; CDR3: CASRSTPGTGEEKLFF
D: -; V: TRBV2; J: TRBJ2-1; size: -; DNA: TGTGCCAGCGCGCAGGGTGATGAGCAGTTCTTC; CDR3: CASAQGDEQFF
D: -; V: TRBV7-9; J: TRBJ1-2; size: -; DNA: TGTGCCAGCAGCTCCCCAACGGGAGGGCTCTATGGCTACACCTTC; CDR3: CASSSPTGGLYGYTF
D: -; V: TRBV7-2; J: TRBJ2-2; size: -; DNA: TGTGCCAGCAGCCGAATAGGGGCCGGGGAGCTGTTTTTT; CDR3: CASSRIGAGELFF
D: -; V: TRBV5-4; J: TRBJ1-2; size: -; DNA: TGTGCCAGCAGAGGTTGGGGGTTCTATGGCTACACCTTC; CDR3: CASRGWGFYGYTF
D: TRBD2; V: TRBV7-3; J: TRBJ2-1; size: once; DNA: TGTGCCAGCAGCCCTAGGGGGGCGGGGGGCCTCTCCTACAATGAGCAGTTCTTC; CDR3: CASSPRGAGGLSYNEQFF
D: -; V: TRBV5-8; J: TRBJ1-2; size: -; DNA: TGTGCCAGCAGCTTGGGAAAGGGGAAGGAGGTCTATGGCTACACCTTC; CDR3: CASSLGKGKEVYGYTF
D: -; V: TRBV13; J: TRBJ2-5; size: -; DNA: TGTGCCAGCAGCTCCAATGGAGGAGAGACCCAGTACTTC; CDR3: CASSSNGGETQYF
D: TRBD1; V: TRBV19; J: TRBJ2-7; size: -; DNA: TGTGCCACCACAGGGGTCTACGAGCAGTACTTC; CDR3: CATTGVYEQYF
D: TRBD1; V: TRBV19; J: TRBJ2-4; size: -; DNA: TGTGCCAGTAGCACGGGGACAGGGTATGTTTTCAACATTCAGTACTTC; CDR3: CASSTGTGYVFNIQYF
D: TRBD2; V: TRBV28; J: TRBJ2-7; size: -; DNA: TGTGCCAGCAGAATAACAGGGACTAGCGGGCAGTACGAGCAGTACTTC; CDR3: CASRITGTSGQYEQYF
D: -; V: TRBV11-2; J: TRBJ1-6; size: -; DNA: TGTGCCAGCAGCTTAGGCACAGGCTCCTATAATTCACCCCTCCACTTT; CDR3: CASSLGTGSYNSPLHF
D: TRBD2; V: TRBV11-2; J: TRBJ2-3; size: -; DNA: TGTGCCAGCAGCCGAGCGGGGGGACTCACAGATACGCAGTATTTT; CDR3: CASSRAGGLTDTQYF
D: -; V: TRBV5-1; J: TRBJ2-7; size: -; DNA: TGCGCCAGCACGGGCAGCTCCTACGAGCAGTACTTC; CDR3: CASTGSSYEQYF
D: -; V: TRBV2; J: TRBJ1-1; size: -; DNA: TGTGCCAGCAGAATCAAGGGCACTGAAGCTTTCTTT; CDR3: CASRIKGTEAFF
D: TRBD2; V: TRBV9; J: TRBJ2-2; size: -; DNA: TGTGCCAGCAGCACGGGGACTAGCGGGATGTACACCGGGGAGCTGTTTTTT; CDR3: CASSTGTSGMYTGELFF
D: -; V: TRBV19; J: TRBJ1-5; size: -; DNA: TGTGCCAGTAGCTGGGTTATGATTAGCAATCAGCCCCAGCATTTT; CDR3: CASSWVMISNQPQHF
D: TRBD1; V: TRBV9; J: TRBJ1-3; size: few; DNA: TGTGCCAGCAGCGTATCCGGGACAGGGAGTGGAAACACCATATATTTT; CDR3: CASSVSGTGSGNTIYF
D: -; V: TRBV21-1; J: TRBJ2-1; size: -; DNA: TGTGCCAGCAGCAAACCCCAGGTGGGTTTTATACTAGCGGGAGGGGCAGAGCAGTTCTTC; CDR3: CASSKPQVGFILAGGAEQFF
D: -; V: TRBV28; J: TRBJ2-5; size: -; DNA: TGTGCCAGCAGTTCTCCTCCGGGCTTCCAAGAGACCCAGTACTTC; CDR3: CASSSPPGFQETQYF
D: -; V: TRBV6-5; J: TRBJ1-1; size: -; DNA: TGTGCCAGTTCTGGAATGAACACTGAAGCTTTCTTT; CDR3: CASSGMNTEAFF
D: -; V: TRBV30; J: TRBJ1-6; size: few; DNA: TGTGCCTGGAGTGTACTGGGAGAAGGGGATTCACCCCTCCACTTT; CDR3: CAWSVLGEGDSPLHF
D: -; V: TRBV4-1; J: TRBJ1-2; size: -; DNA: TGCGCCAGCAGCCCAGGAACGGGGCGGGGCTATGGCTACACCTTC; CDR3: CASSPGTGRGYGYTF
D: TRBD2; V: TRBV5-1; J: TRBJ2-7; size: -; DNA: TGCGCCAGCAGCCTAAGGGAGGGCTACGAGCAGTACTTC; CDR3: CASSLREGYEQYF
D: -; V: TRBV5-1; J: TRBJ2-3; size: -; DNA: TGCGCCAGCAGCCCTCAATCGGCCACATCGGGGTTTTACACAGATACGCAGTATTTT; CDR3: CASSPQSATSGFYTDTQYF
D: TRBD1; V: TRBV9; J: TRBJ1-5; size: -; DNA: TGTGCCAGCAGCGAAGGGACAGCTAGCAATCAGCCCCAGCATTTT; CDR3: CASSEGTASNQPQHF
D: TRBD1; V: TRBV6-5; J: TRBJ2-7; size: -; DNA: TGTGCCAGGGGGGACAGGGCATACGAGCAGTACTTC; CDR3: CARGDRAYEQYF
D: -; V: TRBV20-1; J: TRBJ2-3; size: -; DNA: TGCAGTGCCCGAAGAGGTAGCCGGCAATATTTT; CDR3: CSARRGSRQYF
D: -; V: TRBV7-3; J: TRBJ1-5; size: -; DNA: TGTGCCAGCAGACCCCAGGGAGTAAGCAATCAGCCCCAGCATTTT; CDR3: CASRPQGVSNQPQHF
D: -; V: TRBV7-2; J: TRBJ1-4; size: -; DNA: TGTGCCAGCAGCCTTACGACAGCAACTAATGAAAAACTGTTTTTT; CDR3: CASSLTTATNEKLFF
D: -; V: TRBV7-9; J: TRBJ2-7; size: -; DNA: TGTGCCAGCGGACTGCAGGGGCGGCAGTACTTC; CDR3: CASGLQGRQYF
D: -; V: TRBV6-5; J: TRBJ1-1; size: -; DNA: TGTGCCAGCAGTGAGGGGGGAGCTTTCTTT; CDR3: CASSEGGAFF
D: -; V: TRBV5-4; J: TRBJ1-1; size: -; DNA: TGTGCCAGCAGCTCCGGACTGATGAACACTGAAGCTTTCTTT; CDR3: CASSSGLMNTEAFF
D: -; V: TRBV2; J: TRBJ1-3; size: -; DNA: TGTGCCAGCAGGGAAGACACCTCTGGAAACACCATATATTTT; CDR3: CASREDTSGNTIYF
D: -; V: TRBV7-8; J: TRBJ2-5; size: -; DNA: TGTGCCAGCAGCGCGGGGACAGCACAAGAGACCCAGTACTTC; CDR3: CASSAGTAQETQYF